Listed below are T cell receptor beta chains from one sample, sequenced in a study of shared clonotypes between healthy human individuals. The table came from immunoSEQ multiplex PCR; TCRdb's copy has only in-frame clones and leaves some out. The sample has 950,000 to 1,300,000 clones, more than 60% seen once. The sample taken for sequencing was memory CD4+ T cells sorted from blood. The receptors shown here come from a man between 18 and 29 years old in good health. Each CDR3 is given with its conserved first and last residue. The D gene is left open where the match is weak. Clone size is given for some rows only: seen once, a few or many times, or a class if the clone is expanded.

- | 15 | - | TRBJ1-5 | TRBV19 | TGTGCCAGTAGTATACCCGGTGTAGGAAATCAGCCCCAGCATTTT | CASSIPGVGNQPQHF
TRBD2 | 14 | - | TRBJ2-7 | TRBV6-6 | TGTGCCAGCACCGCGCCTAGCGGGAGCTACGAGCAGTACTTC | CASTAPSGSYEQYF
TRBD2 | 17 | - | TRBJ2-2 | TRBV9 | TGTGCCAGCAGCGAGCCCGCGACTAGCGGTTACACCGGGGAGCTGTTTTTT | CASSEPATSGYTGELFF
- | 16 | - | TRBJ2-3 | TRBV15 | TGTGCCACCAGCAGAGGAGGGGGAGGGATCACAGATACGCAGTATTTT | CATSRGGGGITDTQYF
TRBD1 | 15 | - | TRBJ1-2 | TRBV6-6 | TGTGCCAGCAGTTACTCGTCGGGACAGGGACGTGGCTACACCTTC | CASSYSSGQGRGYTF
- | 16 | - | TRBJ1-1 | TRBV7-2 | TGTGCCAGCAGCTTAGTACAGGGTAGGGGAAAAACTGAAGCTTTCTTT | CASSLVQGRGKTEAFF
TRBD2 | 14 | - | TRBJ2-7 | TRBV30 | TGTGCCTGGAGTGTAGGAGCGGGAGGGGGCGAGCAGTACTTC | CAWSVGAGGGEQYF
TRBD1 | 15 | many | TRBJ2-7 | TRBV6-5 | TGTGCCAGCAGTTACAGGGGGCGAGGGTCCTACGAGCAGTACTTC | CASSYRGRGSYEQYF
- | 13 | few | TRBJ1-2 | TRBV2 | TGTGCCAGGGGACGGGGGGCTGGCTATGGCTACACCTTC | CARGRGAGYGYTF
TRBD1 | 20 | - | TRBJ1-3 | TRBV2 | TGTGCCAGCAGTGACCGGGGACAGGGGGCTCGCGCCCTCTCTGGAAACACCATATATTTT | CASSDRGQGARALSGNTIYF
- | 13 | - | TRBJ1-1 | TRBV6-6 | TGTGCCAGCAGCCTCGACGGGAACACTGAAGCTTTCTTT | CASSLDGNTEAFF
TRBD1 | 15 | - | TRBJ2-3 | TRBV7-9 | TGTGCCAGCAGCCCTGGGACAGGGGGCATAGATACGCAGTATTTT | CASSPGTGGIDTQYF
- | 15 | - | TRBJ1-2 | TRBV7-2 | TGTGCCAGCAGCTACACGAAGGACGCGAGATCTGGCTACACCTTC | CASSYTKDARSGYTF
- | 13 | - | TRBJ1-3 | TRBV18 | TGTGCCAGCTCTGAAGCAAGGGGAAACACCATATATTTT | CASSEARGNTIYF
TRBD2 | 13 | - | TRBJ2-7 | TRBV5-1 | TGCGCCAGCAGCCTAGCGGGTTACTACGAGCAGTACTTC | CASSLAGYYEQYF
- | 14 | - | TRBJ2-5 | TRBV5-6 | TGTGCCAGCAGCTTGGTCGCGTCCGCAGAGACCCAGTACTTC | CASSLVASAETQYF
TRBD1 | 15 | - | TRBJ1-1 | TRBV11-2 | TGTGCCAGCAGGACCTGGGGACAGAAATACACTGAAGCTTTCTTT | CASRTWGQKYTEAFF